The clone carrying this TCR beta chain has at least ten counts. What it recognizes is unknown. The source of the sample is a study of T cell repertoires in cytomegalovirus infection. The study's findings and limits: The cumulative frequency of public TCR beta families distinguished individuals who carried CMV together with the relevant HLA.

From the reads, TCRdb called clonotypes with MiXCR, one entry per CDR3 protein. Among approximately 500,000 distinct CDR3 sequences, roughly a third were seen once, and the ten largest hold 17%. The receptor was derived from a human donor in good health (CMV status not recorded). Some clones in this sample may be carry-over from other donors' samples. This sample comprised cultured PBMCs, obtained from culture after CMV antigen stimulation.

This CDR3 reads CASSLEVNTEAFF. Here the CDR3 DNA reads TGTGCCAGCAGCTTAGAGGTGAACACTGAAGCTTTCTTT. The J gene is TRBJ1-1, the V gene TRBV7-2; D ambiguous. V shed 1 base and J shed 0 bases, with 3 bases lying between them. Germline CDR1 and CDR2: SGHTA and FQGNSA. The CDR3 is 13 residues long.